The T cell receptor (beta chain) under discussion was sequenced for a study of T-cell reconstitution after alpha-beta-depleted transplantation in children. The TCRbeta library was prepared with unique molecular identifiers. MiXCR, applied by TCRdb to the PCR reads, yields one record per CDR3 protein. The sample lists about 360,000 distinct CDR3 sequences, about an eighth seen once, with over 3.5% in the top ten. The germline V and J ends were trimmed by 8 bases and 1 base, with 9 bases remaining between them. The CDR3 extends over 13 amino acids. The chain carries TRBV12-3 or TRBV12-4 and TRBJ1-3; no reliable D call. Here the sequenced sample was PBMCs, taken from the stem cell graft. This receptor was identified in a human donor who donated a stem cell graft to a child with Fanconi anemia. The CDR3 reads CASCRISGNTIYF. The CDR3 nucleotides are TGTGCCAGCTGTCGGATTTCTGGAAACACCATATATTTT.